The clone carrying this T cell receptor beta chain showed up just once. The record originates from a study of Ad26.COV2.S vaccination and SARS-CoV-2 variants. Overall study: The authors gave Ad26.COV2.S intramuscularly, either once or twice 56 days apart.

The method was immunoSEQ multiplex PCR; TCRdb's version includes in-frame clones alone and lacks a portion of them. The sample records fewer than 500,000 clones, less than 95% being singletons. Described treatment: about 20 received Ad26.COV2.S at low or high dose, single or two shots; roughly 5 received placebo; per-sample allocation not given. Day 63 following the first vaccine or placebo injection was when the samples were taken. The CDR3 covers 15 residues. Trimming cost V 3 bases and J 1 base, with 10 bases left between them. Germline loops: CDR1 LNHDA, CDR2 SQIVND (reference sequence). The material sequenced was peripheral blood, taken in a trial of Ad26.COV2.S vaccine versus placebo. The genes are TRBV19 and TRBJ1-3; D is ambiguous. The source of this sequence is a person between 18 and 65 years old who received the Ad26.COV2.S COVID-19 vaccine or a placebo. The CDR3 sequence: CASSMIRLSGNTIYF. The CDR3 nucleotides are TGTGCCAGTAGTATGATAAGGTTATCTGGAAACACCATATATTTT.